This T cell receptor beta chain was recorded in a study of cytomegalovirus exposure and HLA in healthy donors. The primer mix had 60 Vbeta and 13 Jbeta primers. Generated by immunoSEQ multiplex PCR, the TCRdb table keeps only in-frame clones and is missing some. The sample table sets out about 54,000 clones. This CDR3 has 16 amino acids. Germline V gene lookup returns CDR1 SGHRS and CDR2 YFSETQ. V was trimmed by 3 bases and J by 7 bases, leaving 17 bases between them. Sequences were obtained from PBMCs. V is TRBV5-1 and J is TRBJ1-6, with TRBD1 as a possible D gene (6 bases). The source is a woman in her forties in good health and CMV-seronegative. CDR3 in amino acids: CASSSGERTDNSPLHF. CDR3 nucleotides: TGCGCCAGCAGCTCTGGGGAAAGGACAGACAATTCACCCCTCCACTTT.